Following are 27 T cell receptor beta chains from one sample sequenced in a study of blood T cell repertoires in COVID-19. Clones were sequenced by immunoSEQ multiplex PCR, and TCRdb holds only the in-frame ones, with some missing. The data show under 200,000 clones, with more than 90% seen just once and 0.53% held by the top ten. The sequenced sample was peripheral blood. These receptor sequences come from a man aged 45-65 years with acute or convalescent COVID-19.

V gene TRBV18 combines with J gene TRBJ1-6; D might be TRBD1 (5 bases). CDR1 KGHSH and CDR2 LQKENI come from the germline V gene. The CDR3 consists of 15 residues. V lost 2 bases, J lost 5 bases, and 10 bases lay in between. CDR3 sequence reads: CASSPGAADNSPLHF. CDR3 nucleotides: TGTGCCAGCTCACCAGGGGCAGCTGATAATTCACCCCTCCACTTT.

J is TRBJ2-5 and V is TRBV3-1 (or the pseudogene TRBV3-2); 7 bases line up with TRBD1. CDR1 and CDR2 (germline): LGHDT, YNNKEL (reference sequence). This CDR3 region has 13 residues. The ends lost 6 bases at V and 5 bases at J; junction bases unmatched: 6. CDR3 amino acids: CASSRQGYETQYF. CDR3 nucleotide sequence: TGTGCCAGCAGTCGACAGGGCTATGAGACCCAGTACTTC.

The chain has TRBV3-1 (or the pseudogene TRBV3-2) and TRBJ1-5; D is possibly TRBD1 (5 bases). The CDR3 is made up of 14 amino acids. Trimming removed 3 bases from V and 0 bases from J, with 6 bases in between. The V gene's germline CDR1 is LGHDT and CDR2 YNNKEL (reference sequence). The CDR3 spells CASSQGLSNQPQHF. CDR3 sequence (DNA): TGTGCCAGCAGCCAGGGGCTTAGCAATCAGCCCCAGCATTTT.

The J gene is TRBJ2-3, the V gene TRBV28; TRBD2 matches at 9 bases. This CDR3 has 16 residues. From germline, CDR1 is MDHEN and CDR2 SYDVKM. Germline trimming cut 4 bases from V and 2 bases from J; bases unmatched to any gene: 7. The CDR3 here is CASSSPSSGDTDTQYF. CDR3 DNA: TGTGCCAGCAGTTCCCCGTCTAGCGGGGACACAGATACGCAGTATTTT.

For the CDR3, the DNA is TGTGCCAGCAGCTTCGGACAGACATCTAATGAAAAACTGTTTTTT. It codes for CASSFGQTSNEKLFF. The rearrangement uses TRBV7-8 and TRBJ1-4, with D tentatively TRBD1 (6 bases). V lost 3 bases to trimming and J lost 3 bases, with 11 bases between them. Germline CDR1 and CDR2: SGHVS and FQNEAQ. The CDR3 length is 15 residues.

The rearrangement links TRBV3-1 (or the pseudogene TRBV3-2) to TRBJ1-1; D is unclear. Trimming cost V 4 bases and J 7 bases, with 10 bases left between them. The germline CDR1 and CDR2 sequences are LGHDT and YNNKEL (reference sequence). There are 12 residues in the CDR3. The CDR3 spells CASSPHRGEAFF. CDR3 sequence (DNA): TGTGCCAGCAGCCCACATCGGGGTGAAGCTTTCTTT.

The V gene is TRBV11-2, the J gene TRBJ2-5; maybe TRBD1 (6 bases). The CDR3 loop spans 18 amino acids. The ends were cut back, 3 bases at V and 5 bases at J, with 25 bases in the middle. CDR1 and CDR2 (germline): SGHAT, FQNNGV. CDR3 in amino acids: CASSFDAQQGWGRETQYF. CDR3 bases: TGTGCCAGCAGCTTCGATGCGCAACAGGGTTGGGGCAGGGAGACCCAGTACTTC.

The rearrangement joins TRBV5-1 to TRBJ1-6; 7 nucleotides align to TRBD1. This CDR3 has 16 residues. The V segment lost 4 bases and the J segment 3 bases; nucleotides outside the gene matches: 7. Germline assignment: CDR1 SGHRS and CDR2 YFSETQ. Here the CDR3 reads CASSATGNIYNSPLHF. For the CDR3, the DNA is TGCGCCAGCAGCGCGACAGGGAATATCTATAATTCACCCCTCCACTTT.

The chain uses TRBV19 and TRBJ1-6; TRBD1 aligns across 9 bases. The junction had 3 bases not matched to a gene; V was cut back by 5 bases and J by 10 bases. Looked up from germline, CDR1 is LNHDA and CDR2 is SQIVND (reference sequence). This CDR3 contains 13 residues. CDR3 region: CASSDRGESPLHF. As DNA, the CDR3 is TGTGCCAGTAGTGACAGGGGGGAATCACCCCTCCACTTT.

The CDR3 is CASSGTGRTSSPLHF. In DNA form, the CDR3 reads TGTGCCAGCAGCGGGACAGGGCGGACGAGTTCACCCCTCCACTTT. The rearrangement links TRBV6-5 to TRBJ1-6, with TRBD1 matching over 9 bases. V gave up 6 bases and J gave up 9 bases; unmatched junction bases: 9. CDR3 length equals 15 residues. The V gene's germline CDR1 is MNHEY and CDR2 SVGAGI.

In DNA form, the CDR3 reads TGTGCCAGCAGTTTTTCACAGGGGGGTAATTCACCCCTCCACTTT. Amino acid sequence: CASSFSQGGNSPLHF. The chain recombines TRBV27 with TRBJ1-6; 8 bases are a match to TRBD1. CDR3 length: 15 amino acids. J was trimmed by 6 bases and V by 3 bases; bases with no gene match: 4. Germline-derived CDR1 and CDR2 are MNHEY and SMNVEV (reference sequence).

This clone was seen a handful of times. This chain joins TRBV29-1 and TRBJ2-7; TRBD2 is a possible D gene (6 bases). Between the trimmed V and J ends, which lost 7 bases and 2 bases, there was a span of 12 bases. Germline V gene sequence: CDR1 SQVTM, CDR2 ANQGSEA. The CDR3 spans 12 residues. CDR3 in DNA: TGCAGCGCCGTGGGAGGTCCCTACGAGCAGTACTTC. Its protein product is CSAVGGPYEQYF.

This chain connects TRBV5-5 to TRBJ2-3; TRBD2 agrees at 11 bases. The CDR3 runs to 18 residues. J was trimmed by 1 base and V by 0 bases; bases with no gene match: 7. Germline CDR1 SGHKS, CDR2 YYEKEE (reference sequence). CDR3 DNA: TGTGCCAGCAGCTTGGATCGACTAGCGGGAAGACGCACAGATACGCAGTATTTT. Its translation is CASSLDRLAGRRTDTQYF.

The V gene is TRBV28, the J gene TRBJ2-1; 11 bases agree with TRBD2. The CDR3 has 15 amino acids. Germline CDR1 is MDHEN and CDR2 is SYDVKM. V trimming: 7 bases; J trimming: 8 bases; junction bases outside the gene matches: 10. This CDR3 is CASTPSSGRMHEQFF. In DNA form, the CDR3 reads TGTGCCAGCACACCGTCTAGCGGGAGGATGCATGAGCAGTTCTTC.

The V gene is TRBV10-3, the J gene TRBJ1-6; D perhaps matches TRBD1 (5 bases). Germline V gene lookup returns CDR1 ENHRY and CDR2 SYGVKD. The CDR3 is 14 amino acids. The V and J ends lost 10 bases and 7 bases respectively, with 17 bases between them. CDR3 nucleotide sequence: TGTGCCACCAGAGTGGGGGGGGAAAATTCACCCCTCCACTTT. It specifies CATRVGGENSPLHF.

The rearrangement uses TRBV7-2 and TRBJ1-3; D not resolved. The CDR3 has 15 residues. Germline CDR1 reads SGHTA; CDR2 reads FQGNSA. Trimming pared 1 base from V and 2 bases from J, leaving 9 bases between. CDR3 DNA sequence: TGTGCCAGCAGCTTAGAATTGAGTACTGGAAACACCATATATTTT. Translation gives CASSLELSTGNTIYF.

V usage is TRBV19 and J usage is TRBJ2-1; 7 bases match TRBD1. The junction had 20 bases not matched to a gene; V was cut back by 9 bases and J by 3 bases. Germline lookup yields CDR1 LNHDA and CDR2 SQIVND (reference sequence). The length of the CDR3 is 18 residues. CDR3 region: CARYQRRSGDRVYNEQFF. The CDR3 DNA is TGTGCCAGATACCAACGCCGGTCCGGAGACAGGGTCTACAATGAGCAGTTCTTC.

The rearrangement uses TRBV5-1 and TRBJ1-4, with TRBD1 matching over 7 bases. V lost 0 bases to trimming and J lost 4 bases; unmatched junction nucleotides: 12. This CDR3 has 18 residues. The germline V gene encodes CDR1 SGHRS and CDR2 YFSETQ. As DNA, the CDR3 is TGCGCCAGCAGCTTGGGTGGGACAGTACTTGGTGATAATGAAAAACTGTTTTTT. This encodes CASSLGGTVLGDNEKLFF.

The chain carries TRBV19 and TRBJ1-3, with D unresolved. The CDR3 extends over 14 amino acids. V was cut by 1 base and J by 4 bases, with 8 bases left in between. Per germline, CDR1 LNHDA and CDR2 SQIVND (reference sequence). For the CDR3, the DNA is TGTGCCAGTAGTATAGCGGGTTCGGGAAACACCATATATTTT. Translation gives CASSIAGSGNTIYF.

The chain joins TRBV6-2 or TRBV6-3 to TRBJ2-7, with 9 positions matching TRBD1. Germline values: CDR1 MNHEY, CDR2 SVGEGT. CDR3 length: 12 residues. Germline trimming cut 6 bases from V and 4 bases from J; bases unmatched to any gene: 1. CDR3 residues: CASSGQGYEQYV. CDR3 DNA: TGTGCCAGCAGCGGACAGGGGTACGAGCAGTACGTC.

The chain couples TRBV7-9 to TRBJ2-3; the match to TRBD2 covers 8 bases. The CDR3 runs 16 residues. The V segment lost 0 bases and the J segment 9 bases; nucleotides outside the gene matches: 11. Germline loops: CDR1 SEHNR, CDR2 FQNEAQ (reference sequence). This CDR3 is CASSLAFVAGRETQYF. In nucleotides, the CDR3 is TGTGCCAGCAGCTTAGCTTTTGTAGCGGGACGAGAAACGCAGTATTTT.

This chain connects TRBV9 to TRBJ2-1, with 7 bases that match TRBD2. The germline CDR1 and CDR2 sequences are SGDLS and YYNGEE. The CDR3 covers 15 residues. Trimming cost V 6 bases and J 0 bases; bases outside gene matches: 6. This chain's CDR3 is CASTYAGASYNEQFF. CDR3 DNA sequence: TGTGCCAGCACCTATGCGGGAGCCTCCTACAATGAGCAGTTCTTC.

The chain recombines TRBV6-5 with TRBJ1-5; D is possibly TRBD1 (5 bases). The V gene's germline CDR1 is MNHEY and CDR2 SVGAGI. V shed 5 bases and J shed 9 bases, with 11 bases lying between them. The CDR3 totals 12 residues. The CDR3 protein is CASSRERGPQHF. CDR3 DNA sequence: TGTGCCAGCAGTCGAGAAAGGGGGCCCCAGCATTTT.

V and J are TRBV7-6 and TRBJ2-3, with 11 bases lining up with TRBD2. V shed 1 base and J 0 bases; nucleotides not matched to a gene: 6. The CDR3 sequence is 18 residues long. Germline CDR1 is SGHVS and CDR2 is FNYEAQ. CDR3 in amino acids: CASSLGLAGGASTDTQYF. In DNA form, the CDR3 reads TGTGCCAGCAGCTTAGGGCTAGCGGGGGGCGCTAGCACAGATACGCAGTATTTT.

V is TRBV9 and J is TRBJ2-1, with 9 positions matching TRBD2. The germline CDR1 and CDR2 sequences are SGDLS and YYNGEE. J was trimmed by 7 bases and V by 4 bases; bases with no gene match: 9. CDR3 length: 15 residues. The CDR3 region has the DNA TGTGCCAGCAGCCGCGGGACTAGCATGGGAAATGAGCAGTTCTTC. Protein sequence: CASSRGTSMGNEQFF.

The J gene is TRBJ1-2, the V gene TRBV29-1; 8 bases align to TRBD1. This CDR3 contains 11 residues. Germline assignment: CDR1 SQVTM and CDR2 ANQGSEA. V gave up 4 bases and J gave up 9 bases; unmatched junction bases: 4. CDR3 sequence reads: CSVVGQGSYTF. For the CDR3, the DNA is TGCAGCGTTGTAGGACAGGGCAGCTACACCTTC. The complete variable domain, with remaining parts taken from reference TRBV29-1 and TRBJ1-2, reads SAVISQKPSRDICQRGTSLTIQCQVDSQVTMMFWYRQQPGQSLTLIATANQGSEATYESGFVIDKFPISRPNLTFSTLTVSNMSPEDSSIYLCSVVGQGSYTFGSGTRLTVV.

This chain uses TRBV3-1 (or the pseudogene TRBV3-2) with TRBJ2-2, with D possibly TRBD2 on 5 matching bases. CDR1 and CDR2 from the germline V gene are LGHDT and YNNKEL (reference sequence). Deletions cut 0 bases from V and 1 base from J, with 9 bases between. The CDR3 covers 16 residues. CDR3 bases: TGTGCCAGCAGCCAAGATACTAGAGGGAACACCGGGGAGCTGTTTTTT. This gives the protein CASSQDTRGNTGELFF.